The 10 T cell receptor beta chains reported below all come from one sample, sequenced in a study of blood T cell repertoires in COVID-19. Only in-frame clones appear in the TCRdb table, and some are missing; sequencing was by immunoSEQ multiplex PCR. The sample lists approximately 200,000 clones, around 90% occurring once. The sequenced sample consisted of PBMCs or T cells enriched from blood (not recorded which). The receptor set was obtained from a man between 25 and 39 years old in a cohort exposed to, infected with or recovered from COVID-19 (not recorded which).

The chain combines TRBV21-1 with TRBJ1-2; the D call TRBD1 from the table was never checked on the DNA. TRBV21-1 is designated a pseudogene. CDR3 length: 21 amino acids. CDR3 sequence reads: CASSKEVIGQATGADYYGYTF. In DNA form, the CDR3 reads TGTGCCAGCAGCAAAGAGGTGATCGGACAGGCGACAGGAGCCGACTACTATGGCTACACCTTC.

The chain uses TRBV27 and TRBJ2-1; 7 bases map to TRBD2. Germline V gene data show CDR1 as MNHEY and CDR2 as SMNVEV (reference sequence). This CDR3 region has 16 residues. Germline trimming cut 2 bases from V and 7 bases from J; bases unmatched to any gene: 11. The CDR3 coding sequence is TGTGCCAGCAGTTTACGTGGGGAGGGCCTTTTGAATGAGCAGTTCTTC. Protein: CASSLRGEGLLNEQFF.

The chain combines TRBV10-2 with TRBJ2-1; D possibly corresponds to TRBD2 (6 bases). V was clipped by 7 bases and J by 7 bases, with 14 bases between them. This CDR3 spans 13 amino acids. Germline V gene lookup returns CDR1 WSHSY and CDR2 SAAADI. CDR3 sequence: CASNANLANEQFF. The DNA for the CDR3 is TGCGCCAGCAACGCCAACCTAGCGAATGAGCAGTTCTTC.

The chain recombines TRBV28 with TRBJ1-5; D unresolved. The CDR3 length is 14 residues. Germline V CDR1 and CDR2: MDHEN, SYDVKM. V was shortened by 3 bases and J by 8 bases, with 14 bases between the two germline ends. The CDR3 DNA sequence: TGTGCCAGCAGTTTCTTTTTCCAGGTCAAGCCCCAGCATTTT. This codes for CASSFFFQVKPQHF.

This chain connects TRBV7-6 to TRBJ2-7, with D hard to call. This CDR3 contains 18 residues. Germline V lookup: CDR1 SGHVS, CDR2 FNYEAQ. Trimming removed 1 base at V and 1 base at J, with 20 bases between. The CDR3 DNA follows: TGTGCCAGCAGCTTAGAAGCTCCAAGAAGCGCTGATTCCTACGAGCAGTACTTC. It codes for CASSLEAPRSADSYEQYF.

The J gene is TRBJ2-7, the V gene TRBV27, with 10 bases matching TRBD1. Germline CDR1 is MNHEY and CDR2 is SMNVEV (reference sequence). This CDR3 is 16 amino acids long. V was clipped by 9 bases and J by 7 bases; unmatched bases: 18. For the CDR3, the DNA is TGTGCCAGGGTGAGGGACAGGGGCCTTAGAGTGGGGGAGCAGTACTTC. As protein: CARVRDRGLRVGEQYF.

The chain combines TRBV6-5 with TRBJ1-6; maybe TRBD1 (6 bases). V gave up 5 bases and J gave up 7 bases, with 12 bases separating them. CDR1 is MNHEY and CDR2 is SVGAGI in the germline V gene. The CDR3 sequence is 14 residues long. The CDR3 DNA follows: TGTGCCAGCAGTACCCCCAGGGGAAATTCACCCCTCCACTTT. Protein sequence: CASSTPRGNSPLHF.

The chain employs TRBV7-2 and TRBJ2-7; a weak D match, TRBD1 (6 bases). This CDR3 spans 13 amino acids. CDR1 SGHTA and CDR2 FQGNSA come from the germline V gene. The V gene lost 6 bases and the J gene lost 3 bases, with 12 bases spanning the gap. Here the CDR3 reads CASRPPTGYEQYF. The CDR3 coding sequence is TGTGCCAGCAGACCTCCGACAGGCTACGAGCAGTACTTC.

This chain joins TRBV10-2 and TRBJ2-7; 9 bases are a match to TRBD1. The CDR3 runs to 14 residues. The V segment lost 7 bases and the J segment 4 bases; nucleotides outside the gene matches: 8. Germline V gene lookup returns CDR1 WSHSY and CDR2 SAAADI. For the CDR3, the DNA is TGCGCCAGCAAGACCGGGACAGGGAATTACGAGCAGTACTTC. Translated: CASKTGTGNYEQYF.

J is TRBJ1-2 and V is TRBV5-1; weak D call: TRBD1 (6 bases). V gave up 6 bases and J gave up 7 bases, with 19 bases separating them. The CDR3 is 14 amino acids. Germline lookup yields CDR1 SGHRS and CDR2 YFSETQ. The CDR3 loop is CASTLDRLSAGYTF. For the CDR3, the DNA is TGCGCCAGCACCCTCGACAGGCTTTCTGCTGGCTACACCTTC.